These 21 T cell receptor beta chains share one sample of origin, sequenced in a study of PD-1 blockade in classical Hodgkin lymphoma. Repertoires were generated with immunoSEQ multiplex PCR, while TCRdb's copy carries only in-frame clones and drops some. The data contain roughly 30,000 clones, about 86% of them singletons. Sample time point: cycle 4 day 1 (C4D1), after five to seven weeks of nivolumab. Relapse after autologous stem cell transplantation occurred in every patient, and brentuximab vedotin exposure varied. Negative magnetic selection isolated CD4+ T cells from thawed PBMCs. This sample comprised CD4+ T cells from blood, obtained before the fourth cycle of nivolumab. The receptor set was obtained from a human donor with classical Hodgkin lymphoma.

CDR3 nucleotide sequence: TGTGCCAGCAGCCAAGAAGGGGCGACTAGCGGGGGTACAGATACGCAGTATTTT. Its translation is CASSQEGATSGGTDTQYF. The chain links TRBV4-2 to TRBJ2-3, with 12 bases lining up with TRBD2. The CDR3 extends over 18 amino acids. Germline CDR1 is LGHNA and CDR2 is YNFKEQ. V was pared by 0 bases and J by 3 bases, with 7 bases of the junction left unmatched.

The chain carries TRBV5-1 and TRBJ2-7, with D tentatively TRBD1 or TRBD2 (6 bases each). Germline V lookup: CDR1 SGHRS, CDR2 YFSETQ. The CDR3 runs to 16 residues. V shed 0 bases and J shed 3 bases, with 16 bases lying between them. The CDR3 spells CASSLGGGLGGYEQYF. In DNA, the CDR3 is TGCGCCAGCAGCTTGGGTGGGGGCCTCGGGGGCTACGAGCAGTACTTC.

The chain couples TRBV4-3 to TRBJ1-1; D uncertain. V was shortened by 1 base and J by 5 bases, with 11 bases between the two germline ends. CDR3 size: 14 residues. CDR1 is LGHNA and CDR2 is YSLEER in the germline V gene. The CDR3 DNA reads TGCGCCAGCAGCCAAGTAGTGGGGAGTACTGAAGCTTTCTTT. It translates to CASSQVVGSTEAFF.

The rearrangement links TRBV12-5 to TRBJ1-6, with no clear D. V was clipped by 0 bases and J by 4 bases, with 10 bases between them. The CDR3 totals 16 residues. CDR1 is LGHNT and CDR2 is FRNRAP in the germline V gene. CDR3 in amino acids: CASGLVVDSYNSPLHF. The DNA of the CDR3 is TGTGCTAGTGGTTTGGTAGTGGACTCATATAATTCACCCCTCCACTTT.

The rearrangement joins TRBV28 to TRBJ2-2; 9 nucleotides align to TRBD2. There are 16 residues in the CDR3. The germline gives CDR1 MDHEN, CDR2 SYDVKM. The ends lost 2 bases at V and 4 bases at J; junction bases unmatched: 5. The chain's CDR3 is CASSLTRRGGTGELFF. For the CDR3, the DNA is TGTGCCAGCAGTTTAACACGGCGGGGGGGCACCGGGGAGCTGTTTTTT.

For the CDR3, the DNA is TGCGCCAGCAGCTCTGAGGCCGGGGACGCCCGCTACGAGCAGTACTTC. It specifies CASSSEAGDARYEQYF. This rearrangement joins TRBV5-1 to TRBJ2-7; either TRBD1 or TRBD2 may supply D (5 bases each). The CDR3 length is 16 residues. Trimming shortened V by 3 bases and J by 3 bases, and 19 bases separated the two germline ends. Germline V gives CDR1 SGHRS, CDR2 YFSETQ.

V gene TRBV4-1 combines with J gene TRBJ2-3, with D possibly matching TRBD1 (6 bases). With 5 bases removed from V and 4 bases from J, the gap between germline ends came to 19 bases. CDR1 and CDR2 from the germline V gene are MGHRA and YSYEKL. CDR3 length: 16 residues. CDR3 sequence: CASSGQTPRGPDTQYF. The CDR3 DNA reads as TGCGCCAGCAGCGGACAGACCCCCAGGGGCCCAGATACGCAGTATTTT.

The CDR3 loop is CASSRIGTGVYEQYF. The CDR3 DNA reads TGTGCCAGTAGCAGGATCGGGACAGGGGTATACGAGCAGTACTTC. The chain combines TRBV19 with TRBJ2-7; 10 nucleotides match TRBD1. The germline V gene has CDR1 LNHDA and CDR2 SQIVND (reference sequence). Trimming took 6 bases from V and 4 from J; bases not matched to a gene: 9. There are 15 residues in the CDR3.

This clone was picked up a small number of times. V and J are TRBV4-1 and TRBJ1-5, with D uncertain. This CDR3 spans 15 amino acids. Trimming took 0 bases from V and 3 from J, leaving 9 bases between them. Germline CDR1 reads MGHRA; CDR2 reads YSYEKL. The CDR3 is CASSQEVVSNQPQHF. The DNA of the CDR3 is TGCGCCAGCAGCCAAGAGGTGGTCTCCAATCAGCCCCAGCATTTT.

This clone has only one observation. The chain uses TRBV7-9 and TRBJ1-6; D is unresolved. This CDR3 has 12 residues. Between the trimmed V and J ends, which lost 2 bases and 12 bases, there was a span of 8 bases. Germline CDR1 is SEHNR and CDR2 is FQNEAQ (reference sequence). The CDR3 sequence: CASSLIEGPLHF. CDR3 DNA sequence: TGTGCCAGCAGCTTAATAGAGGGACCCCTCCACTTT.

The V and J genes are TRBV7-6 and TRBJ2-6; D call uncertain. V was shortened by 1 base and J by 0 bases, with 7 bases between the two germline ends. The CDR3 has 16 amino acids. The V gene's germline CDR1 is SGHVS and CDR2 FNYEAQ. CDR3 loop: CASSLEASSGANVLTF. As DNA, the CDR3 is TGTGCCAGCAGCTTAGAAGCGAGCTCTGGGGCCAACGTCCTGACTTTC.

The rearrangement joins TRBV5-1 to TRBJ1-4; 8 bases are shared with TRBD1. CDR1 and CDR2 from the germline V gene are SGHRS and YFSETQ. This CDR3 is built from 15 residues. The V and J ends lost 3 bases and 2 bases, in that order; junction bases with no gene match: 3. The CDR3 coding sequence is TGCGCCAGCAGCTCCCAGGGGGCCACTAATGAAAAACTGTTTTTT. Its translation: CASSSQGATNEKLFF.

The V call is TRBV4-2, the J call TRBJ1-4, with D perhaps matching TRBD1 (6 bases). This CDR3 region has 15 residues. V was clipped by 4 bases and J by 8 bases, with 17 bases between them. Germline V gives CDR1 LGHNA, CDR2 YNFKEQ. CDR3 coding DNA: TGTGCCAGCAGCCTATCCGGGACATTCGGGGAAAAACTGTTTTTT. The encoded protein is CASSLSGTFGEKLFF.

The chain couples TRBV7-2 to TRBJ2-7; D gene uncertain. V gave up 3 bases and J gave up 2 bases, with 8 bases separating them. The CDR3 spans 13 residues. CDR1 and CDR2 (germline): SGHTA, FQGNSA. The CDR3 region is CASSFSPAYEQYF. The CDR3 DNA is TGTGCCAGCAGCTTTAGTCCAGCCTACGAGCAGTACTTC.

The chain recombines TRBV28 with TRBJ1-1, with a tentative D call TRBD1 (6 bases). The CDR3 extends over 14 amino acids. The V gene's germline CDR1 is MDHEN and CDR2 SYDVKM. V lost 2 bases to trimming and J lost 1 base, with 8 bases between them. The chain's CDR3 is CASSLPGANTEAFF. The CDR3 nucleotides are TGTGCCAGCAGTTTACCGGGGGCGAACACTGAAGCTTTCTTT.

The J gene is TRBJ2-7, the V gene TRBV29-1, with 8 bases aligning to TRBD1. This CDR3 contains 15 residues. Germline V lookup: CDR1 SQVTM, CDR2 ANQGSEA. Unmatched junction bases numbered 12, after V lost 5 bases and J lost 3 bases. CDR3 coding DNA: TGCAGCGTTAGACCGAGGGGACAGGCGGTCTACGAGCAGTACTTC. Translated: CSVRPRGQAVYEQYF.

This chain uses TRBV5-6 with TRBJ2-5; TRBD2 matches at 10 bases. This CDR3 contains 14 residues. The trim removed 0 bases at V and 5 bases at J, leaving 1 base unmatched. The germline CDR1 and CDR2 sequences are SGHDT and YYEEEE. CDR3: CASSLVSGGETQYF. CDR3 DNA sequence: TGTGCCAGCAGCTTGGTTAGCGGGGGGGAGACCCAGTACTTC.

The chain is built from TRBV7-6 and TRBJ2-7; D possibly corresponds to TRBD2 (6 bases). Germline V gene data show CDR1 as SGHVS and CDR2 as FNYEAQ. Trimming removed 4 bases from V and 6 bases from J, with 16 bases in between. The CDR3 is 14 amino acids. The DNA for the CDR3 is TGTGCCAGCAGCTGGGCAGGGAGGCGGCCCGAGCAGTACTTC. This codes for CASSWAGRRPEQYF.

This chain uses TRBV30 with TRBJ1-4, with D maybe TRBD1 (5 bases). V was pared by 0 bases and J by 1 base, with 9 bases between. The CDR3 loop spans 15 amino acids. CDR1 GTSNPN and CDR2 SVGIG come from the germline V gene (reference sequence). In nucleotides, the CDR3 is TGTGCCTGGAGTGTAAGGGGTGGAACTAATGAAAAACTGTTTTTT. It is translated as CAWSVRGGTNEKLFF.

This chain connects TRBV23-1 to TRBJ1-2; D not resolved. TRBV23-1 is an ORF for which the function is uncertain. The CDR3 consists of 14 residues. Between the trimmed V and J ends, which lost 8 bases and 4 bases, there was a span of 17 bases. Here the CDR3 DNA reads TGCGCCAGCTCCCCGGGAACGGCTGCCTATGGCTACACCTTC. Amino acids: CASSPGTAAYGYTF.

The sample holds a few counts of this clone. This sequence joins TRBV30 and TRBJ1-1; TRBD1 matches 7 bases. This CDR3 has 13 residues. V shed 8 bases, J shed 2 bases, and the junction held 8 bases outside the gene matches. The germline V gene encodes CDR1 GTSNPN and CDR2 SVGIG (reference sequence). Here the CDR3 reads CAQQGLGNTEAFF. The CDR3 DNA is TGTGCCCAACAGGGGTTAGGAAACACTGAAGCTTTCTTT.